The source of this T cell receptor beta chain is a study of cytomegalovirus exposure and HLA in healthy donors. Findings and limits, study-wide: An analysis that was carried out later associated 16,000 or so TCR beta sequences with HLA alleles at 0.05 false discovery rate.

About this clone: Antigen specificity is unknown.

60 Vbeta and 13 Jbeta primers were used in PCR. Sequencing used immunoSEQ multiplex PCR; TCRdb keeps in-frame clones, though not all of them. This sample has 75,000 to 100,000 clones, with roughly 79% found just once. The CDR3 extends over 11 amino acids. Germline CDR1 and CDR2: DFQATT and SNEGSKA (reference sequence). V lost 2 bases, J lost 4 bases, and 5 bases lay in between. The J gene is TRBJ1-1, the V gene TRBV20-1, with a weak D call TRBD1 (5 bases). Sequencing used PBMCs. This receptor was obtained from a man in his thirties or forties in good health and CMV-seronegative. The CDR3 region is CSARQGTEAFF. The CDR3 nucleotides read TGCAGTGCTAGACAGGGCACTGAAGCTTTCTTT.